This note documents a single T cell receptor beta chain sequence. No antigen is known for it. Triplicate sorting captured roughly 310,000 cells each from every CD8+ T cell subset. The data originate from a study of CXCR3-negative and CXCR3-positive naive CD8 T cells. Across the study: There were 140 million or so TRB reads altogether, and each library had about 1.5 +/- 0.3 million of them. Study-level findings and limits: Relative to CXCR3-negative naive cells, CXCR3-positive naive cells had more hydrophobic TRB CDR3s. Memory, not naive, CXCR3-negative and CXCR3-positive cells differed in TRBV-TRBJ usage.

Germline CDR1 LGHNA, CDR2 YSLEER. The CDR3 totals 17 residues. Libraries of TRB cDNA were made by 5' RACE and carried UMIs. TCRdb re-called the 5' RACE reads, yielding one record per CDR3 amino acid sequence without DNA. With 130,000 or so distinct CDR3 sequences in the sample, the ten largest clones hold roughly 0.31%. V gene TRBV4-3 combines with J gene TRBJ2-2; the D call from TCRdb, TRBD1, cannot be confirmed without DNA. The sequence was obtained from a human donor in good health. Some clones in this sample may be carry-over from other donors' samples. Sequenced material: naive CXCR3- CD8+ T cells from blood. This sample's subset: CD45RO-CCR7+CD27+CD95- naive CD8+ T cells lacking CXCR3 (TNR3-). CDR3 sequence: CASSETINGGYTGELFF.